This T cell receptor beta chain was captured in a study of blood T cell repertoires in COVID-19. This clone has just one count. In the original analysis: Cell counts per sample came from amplifying reference gene primers. Profiling relied on immunoSEQ multiplex PCR, and the TCRdb table lists in-frame clones only, not all of them. That table gives V, J and clone size, and the DNA gave D and trimming. The profile shows some 170,000 clones, roughly 87% of them singletons. The CDR3 has 16 amino acids. Germline CDR1 and CDR2: SGDLS and YYNGEE. V lost 4 bases, J lost 0 bases, and 4 bases stayed unmatched. The V and J genes are TRBV9 and TRBJ2-2, with 9 bases identical to TRBD2. The sequence was collected from a woman in her forties or fifties with acute or convalescent COVID-19. Sequencing was carried out using peripheral blood. CDR3 sequence: CASSPRLAANTGELFF. In nucleotides, the CDR3 is TGTGCCAGCAGCCCAAGACTAGCGGCGAACACCGGGGAGCTGTTTTTT.